The 6 T cell receptor beta chains reported below all come from one sample, sequenced in a study of T cell repertoires in cytomegalovirus infection. Each CDR3 protein gets one entry after TCRdb re-called the reads with MiXCR. Of roughly 920,000 distinct CDR3 sequences in the sample, roughly 30% were seen once. These receptors' targets are unknown. The specimen comprised cultured CD8+ T cells from PBMCs, sampled from culture after CMV antigen stimulation. These receptors originate from a human donor in good health (CMV status not recorded). Some clones in this sample may be carry-over from other donors' samples.

In its sample, this clonotype was seen a few times. The rearrangement uses TRBV7-6 and TRBJ2-1; the D gene is possibly TRBD2 (6 bases). Trimming stripped 5 bases from V and 5 bases from J, with 16 bases between. This CDR3 region has 15 residues. CDR1 SGHVS and CDR2 FNYEAQ come from the germline V gene. CDR3: CASSNARDGHNEQFF. The CDR3, as DNA: TGTGCCAGCAGCAACGCGCGGGATGGGCACAATGAGCAGTTCTTC.

The J gene is TRBJ2-2, the V gene TRBV12-3 or TRBV12-4; no firm D call. The CDR3 sequence is 15 residues long. Trimming removed 3 bases at V and 2 bases at J, with 10 bases between. CDR3 amino acids: CASSLLTLNTGELFF. The CDR3, as DNA: TGTGCCAGCAGTTTGTTAACTCTCAACACCGGGGAGCTGTTTTTT.

V gene TRBV7-9 combines with J gene TRBJ2-5; no firm D call. The CDR3 runs 12 residues. Germline loops: CDR1 SEHNR, CDR2 FQNEAQ (reference sequence). The V and J ends lost 7 bases and 5 bases respectively, with 11 bases between them. CDR3 protein: CASTKSAETQYF. In nucleotides, the CDR3 is TGTGCCAGCACCAAGTCGGCGGAGACCCAGTACTTC.

This clonotype appeared a few times. The chain carries TRBV5-4 and TRBJ1-2; D might be TRBD1 (5 bases). The germline CDR1 and CDR2 sequences are SGHNT and YYREEE (reference sequence). CDR3 length: 15 amino acids. V was clipped by 7 bases and J by 3 bases, with 19 bases between them. The CDR3 reads CASSQDIGRYYGYTF. Here the CDR3 DNA reads TGTGCCAGCTCCCAGGACATTGGACGGTACTATGGCTACACCTTC.

The chain couples TRBV27 to TRBJ2-5; D not certain. The CDR3 runs 13 residues. CDR1 and CDR2 from the germline V gene are MNHEY and SMNVEV (reference sequence). The ends were cut back, 2 bases at V and 5 bases at J, with 9 bases in the middle. This chain's CDR3 is CASSLGSWETQYF. The CDR3 DNA is TGTGCCAGCAGTTTAGGGTCTTGGGAGACCCAGTACTTC.

This clonotype has only a few counts. The rearrangement links TRBV2 to TRBJ2-7, with D possibly being TRBD2 (7 bases). Trimming shortened V by 8 bases and J by 5 bases, and 13 bases separated the two germline ends. Germline V gene sequence: CDR1 SNHLY, CDR2 FYNNEI. There are 12 residues in the CDR3. This chain's CDR3 is CASRGARDEQYF. DNA for the CDR3: TGTGCCAGCCGGGGGGCCAGGGACGAGCAGTACTTC.